These T cell receptor beta chains were read from a single sample in a study of response to subunit inactivated influenza vaccine. TCRdb re-called the RT-PCR reads through MiXCR, storing one row per CDR3 protein. The data show 500,000 to 650,000 distinct CDR3 sequences, with about 8% seen just once and approximately 12% held by the top ten. Source: PBMCs from blood, taken less than 30 months after vaccination. All receptors derive from a man aged 45-69 years who received an inactivated influenza vaccine. Each CDR3 is given with its conserved first and last residue. D genes are given only for firm matches. Clone sizes are given selectively: once, few, many, or a class where the clone is expanded.

size	D	V	J	CDR3	DNA
many	NA	TRBV2	TRBJ2-3	CASSPNRVHTDTQYF	TGTGCCAGCAGTCCCAACAGGGTACACACAGATACGCAGTATTTT
few	NA	TRBV5-6	TRBJ2-1	CASSLVGLANEQFF	TGTGCCAGCAGCTTGGTAGGCCTAGCCAATGAGCAGTTCTTC
many	TRBD1	TRBV20-1	TRBJ1-2	CSARLTGTGYGYTF	TGCAGTGCTAGGTTGACAGGGACGGGATATGGCTACACCTTC
NA	TRBD2	TRBV3-1	TRBJ2-4	CASSSSGGGDIQYF	TGTGCCAGCAGCTCGAGCGGGGGCGGTGACATTCAGTACTTC
NA	NA	TRBV19	TRBJ1-5	CASQPQLSNQPQHF	TGTGCCAGTCAGCCCCAACTTAGCAATCAGCCCCAGCATTTT
few	NA	TRBV2	TRBJ2-7	CASSDSLNSYEQYF	TGTGCCAGCAGTGACTCGCTAAACTCCTACGAGCAGTACTTC
few	NA	TRBV20-1	TRBJ2-5	CSAGRTNKETQYF	TGCAGTGCTGGCAGGACTAATAAGGAGACCCAGTACTTC
few	NA	TRBV5-1	TRBJ2-3	CASSLEDQTDTQYF	TGCGCCAGCAGCTTGGAGGACCAAACAGATACGCAGTATTTT
few	TRBD2	TRBV6-1	TRBJ2-7	CASSIAGVNLLHEQYF	TGTGCCAGCTCCATAGCGGGGGTGAACTTGCTCCACGAGCAGTACTTC
few	TRBD2	TRBV12-3/TRBV12-4	TRBJ2-5	CASSPRLAEAQETQYF	TGTGCCAGCAGTCCCCGACTAGCGGAAGCCCAAGAGACCCAGTACTTC
many	NA	TRBV9	TRBJ1-2	CASSVDDAYGYTF	TGTGCCAGCAGCGTAGACGACGCCTATGGCTACACCTTC
NA	NA	TRBV3-1	TRBJ2-7	CASSQGHMQEQYF	TGTGCCAGCAGCCAAGGGCATATGCAGGAGCAGTACTTC
NA	NA	TRBV28	TRBJ2-7	CASRDSPWGSEQYF	TGTGCCAGCAGGGACTCACCCTGGGGATCCGAGCAGTACTTC
few	TRBD2	TRBV7-2	TRBJ2-1	CASSLGAGSSYNEQFF	TGTGCCAGCAGCTTAGGAGCGGGGAGCTCCTACAATGAGCAGTTCTTC
many	TRBD1	TRBV5-5	TRBJ1-1	CASSLEGAATEAFF	TGTGCCAGCAGCTTGGAGGGGGCGGCCACTGAAGCTTTCTTT
many	NA	TRBV3-1	TRBJ2-1	CASSPGTDYNEQFF	TGTGCCAGCAGCCCCGGGACTGATTATAATGAGCAGTTCTTC
many	TRBD2	TRBV6-1	TRBJ2-5	CASRATSGAQETQYF	TGTGCCAGCAGGGCAACTAGCGGGGCGCAAGAGACCCAGTACTTC
NA	NA	TRBV20-1	TRBJ2-3	CSARDWVGWGLDTQYF	TGCAGTGCTAGAGATTGGGTGGGATGGGGGTTGGATACGCAGTATTTT
many	NA	TRBV7-9	TRBJ1-2	CASSRVGGDFPYGYTF	TGTGCCAGCAGCCGTGTCGGCGGGGATTTCCCATATGGCTACACCTTC
few	NA	TRBV20-1	TRBJ2-3	CSARRAEGVDTQYF	TGCAGTGCTAGGAGGGCGGAGGGGGTAGATACGCAGTATTTT
many	TRBD1	TRBV30	TRBJ2-1	CAWSVMFRQGPFF	TGTGCCTGGAGTGTGATGTTTCGACAGGGTCCGTTCTTC
NA	NA	TRBV2	TRBJ1-5	CASSEDGARGHPQHF	TGTGCCAGCAGTGAAGATGGGGCGAGAGGTCATCCCCAGCATTTT
NA	TRBD1	TRBV7-2	TRBJ2-3	CAGRGQGFFADTQNF	TGTGCCGGCAGGGGACAGGGGTTTTTCGCAGATACGCAGAATTTT
NA	TRBD2	TRBV7-2	TRBJ2-3	CASGLGISGGSTNTQYF	TGTGCCAGCGGCTTAGGAATTAGCGGGGGGAGCACAAATACGCAGTATTTT
NA	NA	TRBV9	TRBJ2-3	CASSVGQKDTRYF	TGTGCCAGCAGCGTAGGGCAGAAGGATACGCGGTATTTT
NA	NA	TRBV10-2	TRBJ2-7	CATKTGTGTYEQYF	TGCGCCACTAAGACCGGGACGGGGACCTACGAGCAGTACTTC
NA	NA	TRBV11-2	TRBJ2-1	CARARSGLTYNEQFF	TGTGCCAGAGCTCGGTCTGGGTTAACCTACAATGAGCAGTTCTTC
few	NA	TRBV11-2	TRBJ2-3	CASSRNLGHSTDTQYF	TGTGCCAGCAGCCGCAACTTGGGGCATAGCACAGATACGCAGTATTTT
few	TRBD2	TRBV11-1	TRBJ2-7	CASSRDYRSYEQYF	TGTGCCAGCAGTAGGGACTATCGCTCCTACGAGCAGTACTTC
many	NA	TRBV5-1	TRBJ2-7	CASSENSASYEQYF	TGCGCCAGCAGCGAAAACAGTGCCTCCTACGAGCAGTACTTC